A single TCR beta chain is shown here with its context. The specificity of this receptor is unknown. The input lacks base qualities; no much larger clone sits a single base away. This sample was taken from a study of blood T cell repertoires in COVID-19 (TCRdb year 2020). With respect to the entire study: The collaborator samples originated in the United States, Italy and Spain and spanned the acute and convalescent phases of COVID-19. The material from the prospective study consisted of cDNA or gDNA derived from T cells, B-cell-depleted T cells, or PBMCs. Subjects who had been exposed to COVID-19, were actively infected with it, or had recovered from it provided the deeply sampled blood TCRbeta repertoires that made up the dataset. A freely available public database, intended as a resource for researchers studying the immune response to SARS-CoV-2, is where the repertoires were released. The samples were drawn from the first 160 participants of the ongoing ImmuneRACE study and from 1,200 or so subjects provided by 6 global collaborators. Sample metadata almost always included a de-identified subject ID, COVID-19 status, age in years and sex. Where available, HLA class I and class II types were obtained from metadata supplied by the sample provider rather than from assay-based typing.

In Seattle, one collaborating source enrolled patients while the infection was active and tracked those patients longitudinally over the course of disease. Each collaborating institution followed its own protocols to collect whole blood in K2EDTA tubes. For TCRbeta analysis, collaborators shipped samples as frozen whole blood, isolated PBMCs, or DNA extracted from either of those sample types. TCRbeta CDR3 regions were amplified from genomic DNA by means of the immunoSEQ Assay, a bias-controlled multiplex PCR. From the authors' description of their analysis: Nucleated cell counts per sample were estimated from amplification of reference gene primers within the assay. Sequence reads were collapsed and filtered to measure the absolute abundance of every unique TCRbeta CDR3 rearrangement. For each sample, productive Simpson clonality was calculated as the square root of Simpson's diversity index over productive rearrangements. In TCRdb, the immuneACCESS table is reduced to in-frame sequences with V and J assigned. These tables do not hold every clone; where another copy was compared, an unresolved V gene accounts for under half, and the others remain unexplained. V, J and clone size reflect that table, while D and trimming were determined from the DNA. The sample includes fewer than 350,000 clones, with roughly 90% observed a single time. Roughly 12% of the sample belongs to the ten largest clones.

The research as a whole found: How much clinical and demographic metadata was included differed by source and by participant, and the metadata was provided uncurated.

The CDR3 runs 13 residues from the cysteine to the phenylalanine. Of all the DNA, just the CDR3 is kept, 39 bases in frame from base 1. The germline V gene supplies CDR1 SGHAT and CDR2 FQNNGV. V is cut by 7 bases and J by 9 bases, and the space between the germline ends is 16 bases. The specimen sequenced was peripheral blood. The sequence was obtained from a woman aged 25-40 years with COVID-19, enrolled during active disease. This chain joins TRBV11-2 to TRBJ2-1, with an unclear D gene assignment. This receptor has the CDR3 CASTPSEPTEQFF. The DNA reads TGTGCCAGCACCCCCTCGGAGCCGACTGAGCAGTTCTTC.